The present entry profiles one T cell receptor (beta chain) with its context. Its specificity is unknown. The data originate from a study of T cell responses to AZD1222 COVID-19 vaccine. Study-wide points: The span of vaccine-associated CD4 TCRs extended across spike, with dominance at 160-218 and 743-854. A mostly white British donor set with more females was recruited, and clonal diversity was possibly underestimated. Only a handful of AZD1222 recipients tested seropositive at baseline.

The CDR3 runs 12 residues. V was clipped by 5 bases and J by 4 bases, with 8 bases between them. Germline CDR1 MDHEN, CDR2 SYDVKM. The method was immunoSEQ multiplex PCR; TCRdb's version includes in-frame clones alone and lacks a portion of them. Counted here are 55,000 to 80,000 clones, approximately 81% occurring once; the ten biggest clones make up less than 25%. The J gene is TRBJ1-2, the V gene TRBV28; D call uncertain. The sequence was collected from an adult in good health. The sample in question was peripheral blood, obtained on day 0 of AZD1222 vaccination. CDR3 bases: TGTGCCAGCAGTCCCCCCGGCTATGGCTACACCTTC. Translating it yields CASSPPGYGYTF.